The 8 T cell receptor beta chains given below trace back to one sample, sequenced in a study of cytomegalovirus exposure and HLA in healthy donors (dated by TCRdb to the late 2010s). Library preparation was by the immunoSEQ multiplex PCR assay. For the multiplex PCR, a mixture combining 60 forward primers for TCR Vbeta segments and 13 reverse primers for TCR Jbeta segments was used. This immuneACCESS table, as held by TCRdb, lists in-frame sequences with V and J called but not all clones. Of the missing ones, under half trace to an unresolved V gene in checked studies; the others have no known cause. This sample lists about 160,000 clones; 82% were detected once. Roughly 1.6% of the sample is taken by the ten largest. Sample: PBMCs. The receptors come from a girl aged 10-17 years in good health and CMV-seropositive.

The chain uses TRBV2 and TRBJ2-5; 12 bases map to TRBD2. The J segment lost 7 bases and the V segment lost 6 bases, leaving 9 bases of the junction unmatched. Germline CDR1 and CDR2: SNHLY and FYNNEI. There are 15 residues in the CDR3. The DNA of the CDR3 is TGTGCCAGCAGCGCGACTAGCGGGGGCGGAGGGACCCAGTACTTC. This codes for CASSATSGGGGTQYF.

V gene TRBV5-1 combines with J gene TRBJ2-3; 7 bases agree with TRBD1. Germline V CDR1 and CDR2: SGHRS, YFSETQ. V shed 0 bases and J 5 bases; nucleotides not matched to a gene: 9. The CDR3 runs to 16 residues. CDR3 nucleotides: TGCGCCAGCAGCTTGGACAGGGGACGAGGGGGAGATACGCAGTATTTT. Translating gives CASSLDRGRGGDTQYF.

CDR3 nucleotide sequence: TGTGCCAGCTCTTATGGGGGGGGTGGCTATGGCTACACCTTC. Amino acid sequence: CASSYGGGGYGYTF. V gene TRBV28 combines with J gene TRBJ1-2; the D gene is possibly TRBD1 (5 bases). The V end was cut by 8 bases, the J end by 4 bases, with 17 bases between. From germline, CDR1 is MDHEN and CDR2 SYDVKM. There are 14 residues in the CDR3.

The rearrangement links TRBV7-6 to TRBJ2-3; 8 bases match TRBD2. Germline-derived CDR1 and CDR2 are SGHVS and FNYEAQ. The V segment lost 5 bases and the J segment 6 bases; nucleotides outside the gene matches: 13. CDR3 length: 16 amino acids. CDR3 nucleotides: TGTGCCAGCAGCCCCCAGCTAGCGGAGCGGGGGGATACGCAGTATTTT. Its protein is CASSPQLAERGDTQYF.

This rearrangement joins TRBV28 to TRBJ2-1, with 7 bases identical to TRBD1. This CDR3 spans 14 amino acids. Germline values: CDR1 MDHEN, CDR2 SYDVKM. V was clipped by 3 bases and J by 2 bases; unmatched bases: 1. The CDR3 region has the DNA TGTGCCAGCAGTTTTGGACAGGCCTACAATGAGCAGTTCTTC. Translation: CASSFGQAYNEQFF.

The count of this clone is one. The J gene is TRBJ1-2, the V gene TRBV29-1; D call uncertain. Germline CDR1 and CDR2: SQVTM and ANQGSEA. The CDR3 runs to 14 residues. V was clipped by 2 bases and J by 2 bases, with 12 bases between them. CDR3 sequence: CSVESTTANYGYTF. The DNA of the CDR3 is TGCAGCGTTGAATCGACAACGGCAAACTATGGCTACACCTTC.

The CDR3 nucleotides read TGTGCCAGCAGTTTATTGGCAGAAAAAAACATTCAGTACTTC. Protein sequence: CASSLLAEKNIQYF. The V and J genes are TRBV28 and TRBJ2-4; D is uncertain. Germline CDR1 reads MDHEN; CDR2 reads SYDVKM. Trimming took off 1 base at V and 4 bases at J, with 8 bases between the two ends. This CDR3 has 14 amino acids.

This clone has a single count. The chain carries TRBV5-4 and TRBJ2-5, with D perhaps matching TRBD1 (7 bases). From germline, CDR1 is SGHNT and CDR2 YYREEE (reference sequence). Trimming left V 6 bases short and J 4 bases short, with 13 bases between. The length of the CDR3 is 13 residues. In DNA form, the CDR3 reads TGTGCCAGCACGGAGGGGGCAGGAGAGACCCAGTACTTC. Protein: CASTEGAGETQYF. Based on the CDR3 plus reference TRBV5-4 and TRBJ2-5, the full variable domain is ETGVTQSPTHLIKTRGQQVTLRCSSQSGHNTVSWYQQALGQGPQFIFQYYREEENGRGNFPPRFSGLQFPNYSSELNVNALELDDSALYLCASTEGAGETQYFGPGTRLLVL.